The 24 T cell receptor beta chains presented below share a single source sample, sequenced in a study of blood T cells in healthy people across ages. Alongside a J-beta primer mix, a sample-barcoded 5' primer served in a second PCR lasting about 7 to 12 cycles. TCRdb re-analysed the 5' RACE reads in MiXCR, keeping a single row per CDR3 protein. Here the sample spans approximately 770,000 distinct CDR3 sequences, 58% being singletons. The sample comprised blood. Every receptor here comes from a young man in good health.

This clonotype was counted between two and nine times. The junction differs from germline at one of its ends, possibly a read error. The rearrangement links TRBV5-1 to TRBJ2-1; the match to TRBD2 covers 9 bases. Germline CDR1 is SGHRS and CDR2 is YFSETQ. The CDR3 contains 14 residues. The CDR3 DNA reads as TGTGCCAGCAGCTTGGGACTAGCTGCGAATGAGCAGTTCTTC. Amino acid sequence: CASSLGLAANEQFF.

The J gene is TRBJ2-1, the V gene TRBV10-3; TRBD1 agrees at 7 bases. V lost 3 bases and J lost 7; bases outside the gene matches: 3. Per the germline V gene, CDR1 is ENHRY and CDR2 is SYGVKD. The CDR3 extends over 13 amino acids. CDR3 amino acids: CAISETGVNEQFF. DNA of the CDR3: TGTGCCATCAGTGAAACAGGGGTGAATGAGCAGTTCTTC.

There are a few counts of this clonotype. The chain has TRBV27 and TRBJ1-1; D perhaps matches TRBD1 (6 bases). The V gene's germline CDR1 is MNHEY and CDR2 SMNVEV (reference sequence). V gave up 7 bases and J gave up 1 base, with 16 bases separating them. The CDR3 is made up of 15 amino acids. The CDR3, as DNA: TGTGCCAGCACCCCACCGGGGACACCGAACACTGAAGCTTTCTTT. Encoded protein: CASTPPGTPNTEAFF.

The chain links TRBV30 to TRBJ1-2; no definite D call. This CDR3 comprises 11 residues. With 0 bases removed from V and 13 bases from J, the gap between germline ends came to 12 bases. Looked up from germline, CDR1 is GTSNPN and CDR2 is SVGIG (reference sequence). The CDR3 region is CAWSVGRSFTF. DNA for the CDR3: TGTGCCTGGAGTGTCGGGCGTTCGTTCACCTTC.

V usage is TRBV29-1 and J usage is TRBJ2-1; 8 positions match TRBD1. The germline V gene has CDR1 SQVTM and CDR2 ANQGSEA. The trim removed 4 bases at V and 6 bases at J, leaving 5 bases unmatched. The CDR3 runs 13 residues. The CDR3 bases are TGCAGCGTTGGGCAGGGGGCGTCCAATGAGCAGTTCTTC. It yields the protein CSVGQGASNEQFF.

V is TRBV7-9 and J is TRBJ1-2, with a weak D call TRBD1 (5 bases). V was shortened by 7 bases and J by 8 bases, with 20 bases between the two germline ends. CDR1 and CDR2 from the germline V gene are SEHNR and FQNEAQ (reference sequence). CDR3 size: 14 residues. CDR3 residues: CASTGEEGWYGYTF. CDR3 bases: TGTGCCAGCACCGGGGAGGAGGGGTGGTACGGCTACACCTTC.

This rearrangement joins TRBV6-6 to TRBJ1-5, with 12 bases fitting TRBD1. The V segment lost 5 bases and the J segment 6 bases; nucleotides outside the gene matches: 8. This CDR3 comprises 16 residues. Germline V CDR1 and CDR2: MNHNY, SVGAGI (reference sequence). The CDR3 protein is CASSRGTGGMGQPQHF. Written as DNA, the CDR3 is TGTGCCAGCAGTCGAGGGACAGGGGGCATGGGTCAGCCCCAGCATTTT.

The sample holds a few counts of this clonotype. V gene TRBV7-2 combines with J gene TRBJ2-3; D is unresolved. CDR3 length equals 13 residues. The V gene's germline CDR1 is SGHTA and CDR2 FQGNSA. The V end lost 4 bases, the J end lost 2 bases, and 7 bases lay between the germline ends. CDR3 in amino acids: CASSSPNTDTQYF. CDR3 nucleotides: TGTGCCAGCAGCTCCCCCAACACAGATACGCAGTATTTT. The complete variable domain, with remaining parts taken from reference TRBV7-2 and TRBJ2-3, reads GAGVSQSPSNKVTEKGKDVELRCDPISGHTALYWYRQSLGQGLEFLIYFQGNSAPDKSGLPSDRFSAERTGGSVSTLTIQRTQQEDSAVYLCASSSPNTDTQYFGPGTRLTVL.

V is TRBV20-1 and J is TRBJ1-2; the D is unclear. V lost 3 bases to trimming and J lost 9 bases, with 20 bases between them. Germline V gives CDR1 DFQATT, CDR2 SNEGSKA (reference sequence). The CDR3 sequence is 14 residues long. The CDR3 sequence: CSARPPDGGYCYTF. CDR3 sequence (DNA): TGCAGTGCTAGGCCCCCGGACGGCGGGTATTGCTACACCTTC.

This clonotype was detected only a few times. This chain connects TRBV12-3 or TRBV12-4 to TRBJ2-4; D gene uncertain. Trimming removed 6 bases at V and 9 bases at J, with 15 bases between. The CDR3 is 13 amino acids. The CDR3 region has the DNA TGTGCCAGCAGCTCGGGCCTGCGCGGCATTCAGTACTTC. The encoded protein is CASSSGLRGIQYF.

This clonotype was found a few times. CDR3 sequence reads: CASSQGAGAAYEQYF. The CDR3 DNA is TGCGCCAGCAGCCAGGGAGCGGGAGCGGCCTACGAGCAGTACTTC. The gene calls are TRBV4-3 and TRBJ2-5, with 8 bases lining up with TRBD2. The last part of the DNA fits TRBJ2-7 better; the J call may be wrong. This CDR3 contains 15 residues. CDR1 and CDR2 (germline): LGHNA, YSLEER.

The CDR3 nucleotides read TGTGCCAGCAGCCAAGACTTAGGGTTGGACACCGGGGAGCTGTTTTTT. Translated, it gives CASSQDLGLDTGELFF. The genes are TRBV4-2 and TRBJ2-2; no clear D gene. V was clipped by 0 bases and J by 3 bases, with 11 bases between them. CDR3 size: 16 residues. Germline V gives CDR1 LGHNA, CDR2 YNFKEQ.

The rearrangement links TRBV5-8 to TRBJ1-6; D perhaps matches TRBD1 (5 bases). V was shortened by 5 bases and J by 6 bases, with 15 bases between the two germline ends. Germline CDR1 and CDR2: SGHTS and YDEGEE. CDR3 length equals 15 residues. The CDR3: CASRMGRGINSPLHF. CDR3 nucleotides: TGTGCCAGCAGAATGGGACGCGGGATTAATTCACCCCTCCACTTT.

A few counts support this clonotype. This chain uses TRBV5-6 with TRBJ2-7; no reliable D call. The germline CDR1 and CDR2 sequences are SGHDT and YYEEEE. The CDR3 totals 12 residues. Trimming shortened V by 4 bases and J by 4 bases, and 9 bases separated the two germline ends. This CDR3 is CASSTLGYEQYF. CDR3 DNA: TGTGCCAGCAGCACTTTGGGTTACGAGCAGTACTTC.

This clonotype was observed at least ten times. The genes are TRBV29-1 and TRBJ2-1; 8 bases are shared with TRBD2. The CDR3 covers 14 residues. Germline-derived CDR1 and CDR2 are SQVTM and ANQGSEA. V shed 4 bases, J shed 2 bases, and the junction held 4 bases outside the gene matches. The CDR3 coding sequence is TGCAGCGTTGCTGAACTAGCGGCCTACAATGAGCAGTTCTTC. Protein product: CSVAELAAYNEQFF.

This clonotype was recorded only once. V and J are TRBV5-1 and TRBJ2-1, with 11 bases identical to TRBD2. J was trimmed by 6 bases and V by 4 bases; bases with no gene match: 12. CDR3 length: 17 residues. CDR1 SGHRS and CDR2 YFSETQ come from the germline V gene. The CDR3 here is CASSIHRGLAGGNEQFF. CDR3 DNA: TGCGCCAGCAGCATTCACCGAGGGCTAGCGGGAGGCAATGAGCAGTTCTTC.

The chain joins TRBV29-1 to TRBJ1-2; D remains ambiguous. V was cut by 4 bases and J by 6 bases, with 3 bases left in between. From germline, CDR1 is SQVTM and CDR2 ANQGSEA. The CDR3 is made up of 9 amino acids. CDR3 residues: CSVGDGYTF. CDR3 DNA: TGCAGCGTTGGAGATGGCTACACCTTC.

V and J are TRBV9 and TRBJ2-1, with D possibly TRBD2 on 5 matching bases. Germline lookup yields CDR1 SGDLS and CDR2 YYNGEE. Trimming took 4 bases from V and 10 from J, leaving 15 bases between them. The CDR3 has 13 residues. The CDR3 reads CASSPTNPWEQFF. The CDR3 region has the DNA TGTGCCAGCAGCCCGACTAACCCTTGGGAGCAGTTCTTC.

The rearrangement uses TRBV7-2 and TRBJ2-7; 8 bases map to TRBD2. The CDR3 extends over 13 amino acids. Trimming at V came to 5 bases and at J to 3 bases, leaving 3 bases not matched to a gene. The germline CDR1 and CDR2 sequences are SGHTA and FQGNSA. Written as DNA, the CDR3 is TGTGCCAGCAGCAACGGGGGGGGCTACGAGCAGTACTTC. It translates to CASSNGGGYEQYF.

The table lists this clonotype with a few counts. The rearrangement joins TRBV29-1 to TRBJ1-2, with 8 bases that match TRBD1. The V gene's germline CDR1 is SQVTM and CDR2 ANQGSEA. The CDR3 sequence is 11 residues long. The ends lost 7 bases at V and 8 bases at J; junction bases unmatched: 6. In DNA form, the CDR3 reads TGCAGCGACAGGACAGGGTTGGGCTACACCTTC. Encoded protein: CSDRTGLGYTF.

The chain recombines TRBV5-1 with TRBJ2-3; the match to TRBD2 covers 10 bases. In germline, CDR1 is SGHRS, CDR2 YFSETQ. The V and J ends lost 10 bases and 5 bases, in that order; junction bases with no gene match: 13. This CDR3 region has 15 residues. The CDR3 DNA sequence: TGCGCCTACTCCCGGGCTAGCGGGAGTGGAGATACGCAGTATTTT. Translating it yields CAYSRASGSGDTQYF. Full variable domain (missing parts from reference TRBV5-1 and TRBJ2-3): KAGVTQTPRYLIKTRGQQVTLSCSPISGHRSVSWYQQTPGQGLQFLFEYFSETQRNKGNFPGRFSGRQFSNSRSEMNVSTLELGDSALYLCAYSRASGSGDTQYFGPGTRLTVL.

This rearrangement joins TRBV4-3 to TRBJ2-1, with TRBD1 identical over 11 bases. V lost 3 bases and J lost 6; bases outside the gene matches: 7. Germline V CDR1 and CDR2: LGHNA, YSLEER. CDR3 length: 16 amino acids. The CDR3 bases are TGCGCCAGCAGCCACCACCACGGGACAGGGGGCAATGAGCAGTTCTTC. Protein: CASSHHHGTGGNEQFF.

The rearrangement uses TRBV4-3 and TRBJ2-7; D perhaps matches TRBD2 (5 bases). The tail of the sequence fits TRBJ2-4 better, so the J call may be wrong. Germline CDR1 reads LGHNA; CDR2 reads YSLEER. The CDR3 loop spans 15 amino acids. The CDR3 nucleotides are TGCGCCAGCAGCCAAGAGAGAGGGTCAAGGGACATTCAGTACTTC. Its translation is CASSQERGSRDIQYF.

This clonotype has more than one count but fewer than ten. The CDR3 DNA sequence: TGCAGCGTTGAACTAGCGGCCGACGAGCAGTACTTC. Translated, it gives CSVELAADEQYF. This rearrangement joins TRBV29-1 to TRBJ2-7, with TRBD2 matching 7 bases. The CDR3 covers 12 residues. Looked up from germline, CDR1 is SQVTM and CDR2 is ANQGSEA. Germline trimming cut 2 bases from V and 5 bases from J; bases unmatched to any gene: 3.